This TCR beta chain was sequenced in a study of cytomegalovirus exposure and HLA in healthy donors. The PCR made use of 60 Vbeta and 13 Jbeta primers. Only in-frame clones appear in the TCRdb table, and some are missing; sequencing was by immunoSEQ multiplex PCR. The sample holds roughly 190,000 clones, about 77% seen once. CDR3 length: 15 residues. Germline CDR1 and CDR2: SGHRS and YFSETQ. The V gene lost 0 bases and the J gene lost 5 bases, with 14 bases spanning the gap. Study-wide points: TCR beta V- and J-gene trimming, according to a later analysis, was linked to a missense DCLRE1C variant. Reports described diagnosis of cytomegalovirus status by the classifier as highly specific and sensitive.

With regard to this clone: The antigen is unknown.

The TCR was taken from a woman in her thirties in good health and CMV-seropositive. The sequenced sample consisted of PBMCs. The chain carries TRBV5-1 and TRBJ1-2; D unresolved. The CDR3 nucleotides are TGCGCCAGCAGCTTGGTCTCTGATCGGTCTTATGGCTACACCTTC. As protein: CASSLVSDRSYGYTF.